This TCR beta chain derives from a study of T cells in Graves' hyperthyroidism and ophthalmopathy. Study context: Peripheral blood was collected at initial diagnosis, before any treatment.

Amplification yielded TCR beta CDR3 regions, with RNA transcripts as the source. A first-round RT-PCR of the TCR CDR3 used the HTBI primer set. In TCRdb, the multiplex PCR reads were re-called with MiXCR into one record per CDR3 protein. The data contain about 720,000 distinct CDR3 sequences, about 17% of them singletons. The hyperthyroidism was newly diagnosed and had lasted under 2 months; the patients were aged 18 to 65. The V gene end was trimmed by 3 bases and the J gene end by 4 bases; junction bases not matched to a gene: 0. CDR1 and CDR2 from the germline V gene are LNHNV and YYDKDF (reference sequence). CDR3 length: 15 amino acids.

The chain joins TRBV15 to TRBJ2-3, with TRBD2 matching over 14 bases. The specimen was blood. This receptor was obtained from a woman aged 45-59 years with Graves' hyperthyroidism that later progressed to Graves' ophthalmopathy. The CDR3 protein is CATSRTSGGADTQYF. The CDR3 DNA follows: TGTGCCACCAGCAGGACTAGCGGGGGGGCAGATACGCAGTATTTT.